Here is one T cell receptor beta chain with its context. The sample originates from a study of blood T cell repertoires in COVID-19. The overall study: T cells, B-cell-depleted T cells, or PBMCs provided the cDNA or gDNA that served as material.

Participant reports of clinical history set cohort assignment. Contact with a PCR-confirmed or clinician-diagnosed COVID-19 case occurred within 2 weeks of entry. Original processing methods: By means of reference gene primer amplification, nucleated cell counts were estimated. Assay used: immunoSEQ multiplex PCR; TCRdb lists only in-frame clones, some missing. The D gene and trimming were derived from the DNA, and the V and J assignments and clone size from that table. The sample records around 400,000 clones, around nine tenths being singletons. Germline V gene sequence: CDR1 MNHNY, CDR2 SVGAGI (reference sequence). CDR3 length: 13 amino acids. Trimming at V came to 5 bases and at J to 3 bases, leaving 4 bases not matched to a gene.

This TCR derives from a woman between 18 and 30 years old who had been exposed to COVID-19. Sequencing input: PBMCs or T cells enriched from blood (not recorded which). The chain links TRBV6-6 to TRBJ2-7; 7 bases line up with TRBD2. CDR3 bases: TGTGCCAGCAGTCGAAGGGAGGGCTACGAGCAGTACTTC. Translation gives CASSRREGYEQYF.